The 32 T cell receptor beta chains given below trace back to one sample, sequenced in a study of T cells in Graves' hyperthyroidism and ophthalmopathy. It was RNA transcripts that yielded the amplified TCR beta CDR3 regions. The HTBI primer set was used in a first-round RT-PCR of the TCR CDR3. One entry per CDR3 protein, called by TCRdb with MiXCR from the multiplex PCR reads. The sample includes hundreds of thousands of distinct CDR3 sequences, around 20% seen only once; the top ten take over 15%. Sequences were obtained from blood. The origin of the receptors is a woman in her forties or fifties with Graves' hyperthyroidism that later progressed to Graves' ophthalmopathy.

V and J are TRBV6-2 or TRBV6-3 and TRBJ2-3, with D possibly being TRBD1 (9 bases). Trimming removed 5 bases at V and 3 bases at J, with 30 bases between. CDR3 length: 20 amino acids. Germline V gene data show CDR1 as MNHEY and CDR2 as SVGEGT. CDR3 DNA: TGTGCCAGCAGTCCGGGGACAGGGTTCTCGGCGGGGGGATCAACAGATACGCAGTATTTT. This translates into CASSPGTGFSAGGSTDTQYF.

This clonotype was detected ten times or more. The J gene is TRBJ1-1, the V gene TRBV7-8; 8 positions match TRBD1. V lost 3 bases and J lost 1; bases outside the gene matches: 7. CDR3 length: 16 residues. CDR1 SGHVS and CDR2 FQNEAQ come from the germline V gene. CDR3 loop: CASSFITGTGNTEAFF. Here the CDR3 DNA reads TGTGCCAGCAGCTTCATTACCGGGACAGGGAACACTGAAGCTTTCTTT.

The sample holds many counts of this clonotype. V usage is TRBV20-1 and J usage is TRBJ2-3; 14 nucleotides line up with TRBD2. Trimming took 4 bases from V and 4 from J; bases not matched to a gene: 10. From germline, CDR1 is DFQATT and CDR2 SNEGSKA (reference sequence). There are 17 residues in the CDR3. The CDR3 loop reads CSAITGTSGGTPDTQYF. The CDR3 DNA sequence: TGCAGTGCTATCACCGGGACTAGCGGGGGAACTCCAGATACGCAGTATTTT.

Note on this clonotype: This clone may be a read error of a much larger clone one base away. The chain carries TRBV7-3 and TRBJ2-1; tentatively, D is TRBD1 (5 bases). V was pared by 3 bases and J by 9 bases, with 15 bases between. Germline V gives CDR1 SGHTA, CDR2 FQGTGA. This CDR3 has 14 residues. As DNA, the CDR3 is TGTGCCAGCAGCTTGGGGCAGGCTACAAGTGAGCAGTTCTTC. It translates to CASSLGQATSEQFF.

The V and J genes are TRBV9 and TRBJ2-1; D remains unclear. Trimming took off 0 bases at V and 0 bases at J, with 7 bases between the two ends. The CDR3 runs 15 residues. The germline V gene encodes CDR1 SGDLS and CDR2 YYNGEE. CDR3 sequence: CASSVDVGSYNEQFF. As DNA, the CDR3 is TGTGCCAGCAGCGTAGATGTGGGCTCCTACAATGAGCAGTTCTTC.

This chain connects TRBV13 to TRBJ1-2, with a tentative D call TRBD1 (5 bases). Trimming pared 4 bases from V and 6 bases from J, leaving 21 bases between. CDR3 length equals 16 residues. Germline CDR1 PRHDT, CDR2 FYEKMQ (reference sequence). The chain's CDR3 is CASSSYLGVSLDGYTF. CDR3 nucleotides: TGTGCCAGCAGCTCTTACTTGGGGGTCTCATTAGATGGCTACACCTTC.

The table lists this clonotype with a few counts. The CDR3 is CASSLVGQAFNQPQHF. Written as DNA, the CDR3 is TGTGCCAGCAGCTTAGTAGGACAGGCGTTTAATCAGCCCCAGCATTTT. V is TRBV7-8 and J is TRBJ1-5; 7 bases are shared with TRBD1. Germline trimming cut 1 base from V and 4 bases from J; bases unmatched to any gene: 7. The CDR3 spans 16 residues. Germline loops: CDR1 SGHVS, CDR2 FQNEAQ.

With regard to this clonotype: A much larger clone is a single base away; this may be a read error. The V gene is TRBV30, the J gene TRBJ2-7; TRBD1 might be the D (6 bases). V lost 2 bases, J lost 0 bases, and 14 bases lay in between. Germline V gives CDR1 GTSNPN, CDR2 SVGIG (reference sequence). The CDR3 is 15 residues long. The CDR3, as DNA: TGTGCCTGGAGTTTAGACAGGAGGCACTCCTACGAGCAGTACTTC. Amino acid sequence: CAWSLDRRHSYEQYF.

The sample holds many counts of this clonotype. CDR3 bases: TGTGCCAGCACCCTCCGGGGCTATAGCAATCAGCCCCAGCATTTT. This gives the protein CASTLRGYSNQPQHF. V usage is TRBV12-3 or TRBV12-4 and J usage is TRBJ1-5, with D perhaps TRBD1 (5 bases). The CDR3 is 15 amino acids. Trimming took 7 bases from V and 0 from J, leaving 13 bases between them.

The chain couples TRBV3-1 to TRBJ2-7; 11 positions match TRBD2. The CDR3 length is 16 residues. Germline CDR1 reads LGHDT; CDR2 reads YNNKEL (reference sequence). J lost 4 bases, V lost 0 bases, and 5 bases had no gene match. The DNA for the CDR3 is TGTGCCAGCAGCCAAGAGGTCGCTAGCGGGGGGTACGAGCAGTACTTC. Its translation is CASSQEVASGGYEQYF.

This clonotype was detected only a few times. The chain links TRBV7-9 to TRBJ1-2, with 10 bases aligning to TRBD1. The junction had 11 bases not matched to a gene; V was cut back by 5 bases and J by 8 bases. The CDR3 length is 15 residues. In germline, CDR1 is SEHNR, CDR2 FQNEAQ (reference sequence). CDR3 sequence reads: CASSTRLGQGFGYTF. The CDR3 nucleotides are TGTGCCAGCAGCACGCGCCTGGGACAGGGGTTCGGCTACACCTTC.

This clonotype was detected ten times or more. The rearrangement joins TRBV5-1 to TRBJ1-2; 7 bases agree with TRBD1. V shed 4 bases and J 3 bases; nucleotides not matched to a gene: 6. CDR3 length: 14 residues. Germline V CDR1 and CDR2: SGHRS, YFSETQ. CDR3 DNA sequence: TGCGCCAGCAGCCAGACAGGGTTGGACTATGGCTACACCTTC. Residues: CASSQTGLDYGYTF.

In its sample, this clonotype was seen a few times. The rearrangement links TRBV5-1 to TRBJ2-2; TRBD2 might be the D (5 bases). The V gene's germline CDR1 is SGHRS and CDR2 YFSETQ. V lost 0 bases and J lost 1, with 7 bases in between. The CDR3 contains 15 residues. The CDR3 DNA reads TGCGCCAGCAGCTTGGGTGCGGGGAACACCGGGGAGCTGTTTTTT. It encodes CASSLGAGNTGELFF.

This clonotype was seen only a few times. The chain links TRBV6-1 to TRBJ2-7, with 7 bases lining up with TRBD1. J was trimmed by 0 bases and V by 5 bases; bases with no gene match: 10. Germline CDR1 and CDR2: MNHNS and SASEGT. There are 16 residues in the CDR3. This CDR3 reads CASSNPKQGRSYEQYF. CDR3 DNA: TGTGCCAGCAGTAACCCTAAACAGGGGCGCTCCTACGAGCAGTACTTC.

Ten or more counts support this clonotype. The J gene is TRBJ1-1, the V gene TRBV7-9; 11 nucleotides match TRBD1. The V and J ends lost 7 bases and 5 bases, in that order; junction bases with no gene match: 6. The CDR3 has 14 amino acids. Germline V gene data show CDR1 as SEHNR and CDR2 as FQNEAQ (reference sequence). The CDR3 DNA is TGTGCCAGCACCTGGGGACAGGGGGTAACTGAAGCTTTCTTT. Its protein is CASTWGQGVTEAFF.

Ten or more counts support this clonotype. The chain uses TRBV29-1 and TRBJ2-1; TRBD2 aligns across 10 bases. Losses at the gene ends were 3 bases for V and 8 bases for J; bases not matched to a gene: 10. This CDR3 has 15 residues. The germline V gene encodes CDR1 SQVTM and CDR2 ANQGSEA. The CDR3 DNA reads TGCAGCGTTGAGGTCAGCGGGGGGGCCGGTGATGAGCAGTTCTTC. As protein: CSVEVSGGAGDEQFF.

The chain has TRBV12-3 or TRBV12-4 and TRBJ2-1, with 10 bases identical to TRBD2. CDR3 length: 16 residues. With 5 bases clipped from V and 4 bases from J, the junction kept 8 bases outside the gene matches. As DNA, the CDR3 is TGTGCCAGCAGTCCGAAGGCTAGCGGGGGATACAATGAGCAGTTCTTC. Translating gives CASSPKASGGYNEQFF.

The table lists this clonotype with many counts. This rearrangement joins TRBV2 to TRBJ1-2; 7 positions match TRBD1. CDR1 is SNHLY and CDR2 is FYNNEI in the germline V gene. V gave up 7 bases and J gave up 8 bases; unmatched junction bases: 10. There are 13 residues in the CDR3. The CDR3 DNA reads TGTGCCAGCACGGAACAGGGGCTGGGCGGCTACACCTTC. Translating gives CASTEQGLGGYTF.

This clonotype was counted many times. This CDR3 reads CASSQSSGPADTQYF. CDR3 nucleotide sequence: TGTGCCAGCAGCCAAAGTTCGGGACCGGCGGATACGCAGTATTTT. V is TRBV3-1 and J is TRBJ2-3; D is perhaps TRBD1 or TRBD2 (5 bases each). Trimming stripped 2 bases from V and 6 bases from J, with 15 bases between. Germline lookup yields CDR1 LGHDT and CDR2 YNNKEL (reference sequence). The CDR3 sequence is 15 residues long.

This chain's CDR3 is CASSGIGHQVLFF. For the CDR3, the DNA is TGTGCCAGTAGCGGAATTGGACATCAGGTGCTGTTTTTT. V is TRBV19 and J is TRBJ2-2; TRBD1 is a possible D gene (5 bases). CDR3 length equals 13 residues. CDR1 and CDR2 from the germline V gene are LNHDA and SQIVND (reference sequence). V dropped 6 bases and J dropped 13 bases, with 18 bases sitting between them. The full variable domain, rest sourced from reference TRBV19 and TRBJ2-2, is DGGITQSPKYLFRKEGQNVTLSCEQNLNHDAMYWYRQDPGQGLRLIYYSQIVNDFQKGDIAEGYSVSREKKESFPLTVTSAQKNPTAFYLCASSGIGHQVLFFGEGSRLTVL.

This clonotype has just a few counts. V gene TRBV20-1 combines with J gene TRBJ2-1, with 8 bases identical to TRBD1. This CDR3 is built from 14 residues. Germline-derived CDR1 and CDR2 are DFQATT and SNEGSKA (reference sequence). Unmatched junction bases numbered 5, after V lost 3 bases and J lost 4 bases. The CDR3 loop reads CSASTGTGYNEQFF. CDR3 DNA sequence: TGCAGTGCTAGCACCGGGACAGGTTACAATGAGCAGTTCTTC.

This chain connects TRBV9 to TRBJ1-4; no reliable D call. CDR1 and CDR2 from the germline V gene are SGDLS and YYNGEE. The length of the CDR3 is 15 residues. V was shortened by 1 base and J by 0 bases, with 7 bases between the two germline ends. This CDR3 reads CASSVTSATNEKLFF. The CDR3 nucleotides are TGTGCCAGCAGCGTAACATCCGCAACTAATGAAAAACTGTTTTTT.

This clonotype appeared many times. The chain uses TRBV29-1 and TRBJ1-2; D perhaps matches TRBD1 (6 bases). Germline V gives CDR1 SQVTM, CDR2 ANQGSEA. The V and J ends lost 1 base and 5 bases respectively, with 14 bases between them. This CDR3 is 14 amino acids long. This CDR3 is CSVEGKGRGYGYTF. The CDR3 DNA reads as TGCAGCGTTGAAGGGAAAGGCAGGGGTTATGGCTACACCTTC.

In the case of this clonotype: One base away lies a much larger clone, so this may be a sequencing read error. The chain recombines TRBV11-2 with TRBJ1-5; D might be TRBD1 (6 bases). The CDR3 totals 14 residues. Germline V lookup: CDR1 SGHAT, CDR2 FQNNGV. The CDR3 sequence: CASSPTGMNQLQHF. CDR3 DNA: TGTGCCAGCAGCCCAACAGGGATGAATCAGCTCCAGCATTTT.

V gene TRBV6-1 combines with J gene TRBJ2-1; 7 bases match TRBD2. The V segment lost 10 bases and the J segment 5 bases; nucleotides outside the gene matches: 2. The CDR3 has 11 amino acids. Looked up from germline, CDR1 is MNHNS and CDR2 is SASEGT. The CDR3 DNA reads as TGTGCCATGCGGGAGAACAATGAGCAGTTCTTC. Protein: CAMRENNEQFF.

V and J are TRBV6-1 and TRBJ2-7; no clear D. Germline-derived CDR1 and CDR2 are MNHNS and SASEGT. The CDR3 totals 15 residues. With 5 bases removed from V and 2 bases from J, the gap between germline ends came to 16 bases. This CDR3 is CASSRLPRRAYEQYF. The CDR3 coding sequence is TGTGCCAGCAGTCGCCTCCCAAGACGGGCCTACGAGCAGTACTTC.

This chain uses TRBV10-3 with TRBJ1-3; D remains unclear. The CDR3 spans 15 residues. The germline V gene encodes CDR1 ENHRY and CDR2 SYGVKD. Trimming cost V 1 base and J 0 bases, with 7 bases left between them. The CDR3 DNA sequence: TGTGCCATCAGTGAGTTTGGGGACTCTGGAAACACCATATATTTT. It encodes CAISEFGDSGNTIYF.

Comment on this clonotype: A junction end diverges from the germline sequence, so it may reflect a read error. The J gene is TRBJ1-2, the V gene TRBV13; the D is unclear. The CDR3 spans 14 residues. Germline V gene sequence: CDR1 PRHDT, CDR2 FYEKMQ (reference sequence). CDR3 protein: CASTLAGSNYGHTF. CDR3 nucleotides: TGTGCCAGCACCCTTGCCGGGTCGAACTATGGCCACACCTTC.

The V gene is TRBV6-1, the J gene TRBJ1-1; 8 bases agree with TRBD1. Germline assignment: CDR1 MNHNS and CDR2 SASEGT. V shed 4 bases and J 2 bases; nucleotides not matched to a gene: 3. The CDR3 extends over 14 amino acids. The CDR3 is CASSGTGSNTEAFF. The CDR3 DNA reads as TGTGCCAGCAGTGGGACAGGGAGTAACACTGAAGCTTTCTTT.

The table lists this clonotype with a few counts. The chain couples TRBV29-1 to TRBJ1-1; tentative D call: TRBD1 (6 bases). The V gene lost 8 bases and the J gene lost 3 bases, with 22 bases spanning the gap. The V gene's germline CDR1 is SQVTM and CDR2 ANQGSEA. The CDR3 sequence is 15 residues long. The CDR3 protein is CSFSAGVRLDTEAFF. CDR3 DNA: TGCAGCTTTTCCGCAGGGGTTCGGTTGGACACTGAAGCTTTCTTT.

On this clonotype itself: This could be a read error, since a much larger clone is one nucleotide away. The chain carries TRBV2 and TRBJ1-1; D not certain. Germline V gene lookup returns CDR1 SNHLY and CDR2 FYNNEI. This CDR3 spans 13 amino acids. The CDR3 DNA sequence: TGTGCCCTGAGCGGGAGTCGGGTCACTGAAGCTCTCTTT. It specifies CALSGSRVTEALF.

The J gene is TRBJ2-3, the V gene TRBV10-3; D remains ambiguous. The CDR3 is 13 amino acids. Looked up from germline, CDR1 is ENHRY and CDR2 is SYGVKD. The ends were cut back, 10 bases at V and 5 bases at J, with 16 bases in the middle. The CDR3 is CATSDVSGDTQYF. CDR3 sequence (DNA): TGTGCCACCTCGGACGTCTCCGGAGATACGCAGTATTTT.